These 6 T cell receptor beta chains came from one sample sequenced in a study of shared clonotypes between healthy human individuals. Sequenced by immunoSEQ multiplex PCR; TCRdb stores in-frame clones only, minus some. In the table there are approximately 500,000 clones, about 96% of which are singletons. Input material: naive CD4+ T cells sorted from blood. Subset reported: CD45RA+ positively selected. The receptors stem from a woman aged 25 to 45 in good health.

This chain uses TRBV5-1 with TRBJ2-7; TRBD1 agrees at 7 bases. The CDR3 length is 14 residues. Trimming removed 0 bases from V and 6 bases from J; junction bases left unmatched: 6. The germline CDR1 and CDR2 sequences are SGHRS and YFSETQ. The CDR3 spells CASSLARDSGEQYF. CDR3 DNA: TGCGCCAGCAGCTTGGCCCGGGACAGCGGCGAGCAGTACTTC.

The chain is built from TRBV4-1 and TRBJ2-1; D may be TRBD1 (5 bases). CDR3 length: 15 amino acids. Germline V lookup: CDR1 MGHRA, CDR2 YSYEKL. The ends were cut back, 1 base at V and 5 bases at J, with 12 bases in the middle. Here the CDR3 reads CASSQVLGPDNEQFF. In nucleotides, the CDR3 is TGCGCCAGCAGCCAAGTTCTGGGGCCAGACAATGAGCAGTTCTTC.

This chain connects TRBV28 to TRBJ1-4; TRBD1 is a possible D gene (6 bases). V lost 7 bases, J lost 6 bases, and 15 bases lay in between. The CDR3 covers 14 residues. Germline V gene data show CDR1 as MDHEN and CDR2 as SYDVKM. The CDR3: CASIEGGSHEKLFF. As DNA, the CDR3 is TGTGCCAGCATCGAGGGGGGGAGCCATGAAAAACTGTTTTTT.

This clone was seen once. The V gene is TRBV18, the J gene TRBJ2-7, with 15 nucleotides matching TRBD2. Trimming took 6 bases from V and 4 from J; bases not matched to a gene: 13. The CDR3 is 18 residues long. Germline assignment: CDR1 KGHSH and CDR2 LQKENI. The CDR3 protein is CASSLRGLAGGPKYEQYF. The CDR3 nucleotides are TGTGCCAGCTCCCTAAGAGGACTAGCGGGAGGGCCAAAGTACGAGCAGTACTTC. Full variable domain (missing parts from reference TRBV18 and TRBJ2-7): NAGVMQNPRHLVRRRGQEARLRCSPMKGHSHVYWYRQLPEEGLKFMVYLQKENIIDESGMPKERFSAEFPKEGPSILRIQQVVRGDSAAYFCASSLRGLAGGPKYEQYFGPGTRLTVT.

This chain uses TRBV9 with TRBJ2-7, with D perhaps TRBD1 or TRBD2 (6 bases each). Germline V gives CDR1 SGDLS, CDR2 YYNGEE. Trimming stripped 4 bases from V and 4 bases from J, with 21 bases between. The CDR3 is 16 amino acids. The CDR3 region is CASSRGRGAAVYEQYF. As DNA, the CDR3 is TGTGCCAGCAGCCGTGGTAGGGGGGCCGCGGTATACGAGCAGTACTTC.

The chain carries TRBV18 and TRBJ2-3; 9 bases match TRBD1. The junction had 4 bases not matched to a gene; V was cut back by 6 bases and J by 3 bases. The CDR3 covers 14 residues. Per the germline V gene, CDR1 is KGHSH and CDR2 is LQKENI. Here the CDR3 DNA reads TGTGCCAGCTCGACAGGGGGGAGGACAGATACGCAGTATTTT. Translation gives CASSTGGRTDTQYF.